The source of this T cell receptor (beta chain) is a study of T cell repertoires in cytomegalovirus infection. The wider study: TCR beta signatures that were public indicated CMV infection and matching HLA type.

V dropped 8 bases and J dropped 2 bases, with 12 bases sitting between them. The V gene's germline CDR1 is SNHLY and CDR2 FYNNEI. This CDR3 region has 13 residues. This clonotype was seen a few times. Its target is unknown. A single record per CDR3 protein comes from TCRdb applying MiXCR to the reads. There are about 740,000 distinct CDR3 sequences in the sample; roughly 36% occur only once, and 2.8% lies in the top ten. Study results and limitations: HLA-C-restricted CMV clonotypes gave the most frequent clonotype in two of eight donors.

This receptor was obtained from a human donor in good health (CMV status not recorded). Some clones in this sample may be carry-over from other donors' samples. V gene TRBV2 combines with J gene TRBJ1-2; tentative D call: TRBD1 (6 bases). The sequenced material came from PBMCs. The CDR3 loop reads CASGPRGNYGYTF. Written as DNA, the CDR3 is TGTGCCAGCGGACCCAGGGGAAACTATGGCTACACCTTC.